These T cell receptor beta chains were read from a single sample in a study of tumor-infiltrating lymphocytes in primary liver carcinoma. TCRdb passed the multiplex PCR reads through MiXCR, listing each CDR3 protein once. The profile covers 90,000 to 110,000 distinct CDR3 sequences, with around 83% appearing a single time and approximately 21% taken by the ten largest. The sequencing sample was made of liver tumor tissue from sampling region 3. Every receptor here comes from a man aged 40-50 years with primary liver carcinoma and hepatitis B virus infection. CDR3s include the opening cysteine and the closing phenylalanine or tryptophan. The D gene is left open where the match is weak. Size values are once, few and many counts, or a class for expanded clones, and some rows have none.

D gene,J gene,clone size,V gene,CDR3 protein,CDR3 DNA
-,TRBJ2-1,-,TRBV11-2,CASKFTGVNKQFF,TGTGCCAGCAAATTCACGGGGGTCAATAAGCAGTTCTTC
-,TRBJ2-1,-,TRBV4-3,CTSSQGPYSEYNELFF,TGCACCAGCAGCCAAGGTCCCTACTCAGAATACAATGAGCTGTTCTTC
-,TRBJ2-1,once,TRBV4-1,CASSQGVLGDNEQSF,TGCGCCAGCAGCCAGGGTGTTCTAGGTGACAATGAGCAGTCCTTC
TRBD2,TRBJ2-7,-,TRBV6-6,CASTPLLAGWINKQYF,TGTGCTAGCACCCCACTCTTAGCGGGATGGATAAACAAGCAGTACTTC
-,TRBJ2-5,-,TRBV11-2,CASSPISIQGTGRGTQYF,TGTGCCAGTAGCCCTATCTCAATCCAGGGTACTGGGCGGGGGACCCAGTACTTC
-,TRBJ2-1,-,TRBV6-1,CASSPSLSGNEQFF,TGTGCCAGCAGCCCTAGCTTGAGTGGTAATGAGCAGTTCTTC
-,TRBJ2-7,-,TRBV5-6,CASSKLMGEGEQYF,TGTGCCAGCAGTAAACTAATGGGAGAGGGAGAGCAGTACTTC
TRBD2,TRBJ2-1,many,TRBV5-1,CASSATGLAGEQFF,TGCGCCAGCAGCGCAACGGGACTAGCGGGGGAGCAGTTCTTC
-,TRBJ1-3,-,TRBV6-1,CATCTRGDATIYF,TGCGCCACCTGTACAAGGGGAGACGCCACCATATATTTT
TRBD1,TRBJ2-3,-,TRBV12-3/TRBV12-4,CASSRVSDRDTDTQYF,TGTGCCAGCAGTCGGGTTTCGGACAGGGACACAGATACGCAGTATTTT
-,TRBJ2-6,-,TRBV5-4,CVSSPGSFFSGADVLTF,TGTGTCAGCAGCCCCGGGTCTTTCTTCTCTGGGGCCGACGTCCTGACTTTC
-,TRBJ1-3,-,TRBV4-1,CASNPRGGTGDTIYF,TGCGCCAGCAATCCTAGAGGGGGTACTGGAGACACCATATATTTT
-,TRBJ2-1,-,TRBV30,CAWSRLGGRAYTEQFF,TGTGCCTGGAGTCGACTAGGAGGTAGGGCCTACACTGAGCAATTCTTC
TRBD1,TRBJ1-1,many,TRBV5-1,CASSLERGRNTEAFF,TGCGCCAGCAGCTTGGAGAGGGGGCGGAACACTGAAGCTTTCTTT
TRBD1,TRBJ1-1,-,TRBV5-1,CTSSLQTGMNTEAFF,TGCACCAGCAGTTTGCAGACAGGGATGAACACTGAAGCTTTTTTT
-,TRBJ2-7,-,TRBV28,CASSLGFGDQYF,TGTGCCAGCAGTCTAGGGTTTGGCGACCAGTATTTC
TRBD2,TRBJ2-3,-,TRBV5-4,CANNLLAGGPTGTQYF,TGTGCCAACAACTTGCTCGCGGGAGGGCCCACAGGTACGCAGTATTTT
-,TRBJ2-7,-,TRBV20-1,CSAPSCERAAYEQYF,TGCAGTGCCCCCTCATGTGAGAGGGCGGCCTACGAGCAGTACTTC
-,TRBJ2-7,few,TRBV20-1,CSARDSHSNYEQYF,TGCAGTGCTAGAGATAGTCACAGCAACTACGAGCAGTACTTC
TRBD1,TRBJ2-7,-,TRBV10-1,CTSSESTGQGIDGQYF,TGCACCAGCAGTGAGTCGACGGGACAGGGGATTGATGGGCAGTACTTC
TRBD1,TRBJ2-5,-,TRBV29-1,CSVESDRGRKESQYF,TGCAGCGTTGAGTCCGACAGGGGGCGGAAAGAGAGCCAGTACTTC
-,TRBJ2-3,-,TRBV6-4,CTGTSAPGDTQYF,TGTACCGGCACTTCGGCGCCCGGGGATACACAGTATTTT
-,TRBJ2-5,-,TRBV28,CAIKKGEGRRGTQYF,TGTGCCATCAAAAAGGGGGAGGGGAGGAGAGGGACCCAGTACTTC
TRBD2,TRBJ2-7,-,TRBV6-6,CASSYPQPGGSREQYF,TGTGCCAGCAGTTACCCCCAACCAGGCGGGAGTCGTGAGCAGTACTTC
-,TRBJ1-1,-,TRBV10-3,CAVSVRTDTETFF,TGTGCCGTCAGTGTTAGGACGGACACTGAAACTTTCTTT
-,TRBJ2-5,-,TRBV29-1,CSITGRGIETQYF,TGCAGCATTACCGGCAGGGGAATAGAGACTCAATACTTC
-,TRBJ1-1,-,TRBV29-1,CSVSAGWCMNTEAFF,TGCAGCGTTTCAGCAGGGTGGTGCATGAACACTGAAGCTTTCTTT
TRBD2,TRBJ2-2,-,TRBV29-1,CSASVVGGWTGKLFF,TGCAGCGCGTCGGTAGTGGGAGGGTGGACCGGGAAGCTGTTTTTT
TRBD2,TRBJ2-5,once,TRBV29-1,CSIKGLAGEETQYF,TGCAGCATCAAGGGGCTAGCGGGGGAGGAGACCCAGTACTTC
TRBD2,TRBJ2-2,-,TRBV29-1,CSATGTSGRTGELFF,TGCAGCGCGACCGGGACTAGCGGGAGAACCGGGGAGCTGTTTTTC
-,TRBJ2-7,-,TRBV11-3,CASSVGHSHEQYF,TGTGCCAGCAGCGTGGGACATTCCCACGAACAGTACTTC
TRBD1,TRBJ2-5,-,TRBV5-1,CANSQNRQGARETHYF,TGCGCAAACAGCCAGAACCGACAGGGGGCAAGAGAGACCCATTACTTC
-,TRBJ1-5,-,TRBV4-3,CASSQSGERPQHF,TGCGCCAGCAGCCAGTCCGGGGAGCGGCCCCAGCATTTT
TRBD1,TRBJ2-1,medium-sized,TRBV29-1,CSVTRDRAYNEQFF,TGCAGCGTCACCCGGGACAGGGCGTACAATGAGCAGTTCTTC
-,TRBJ2-2,once,TRBV28,CVSGRTTENTGELFF,TGTGTCAGCGGTCGAACGACAGAGAACACCGGGGAGCTGTTTTTT